This T cell receptor beta chain was sequenced in a study of molecular identifiers for immune sequencing clone quantification. Study-wide context: Four of five RNA aliquots from roughly 21,000 or 96,000 naive CD8 T cells were sequenced.

V was pared by 2 bases and J by 5 bases, with 14 bases between. Germline V lookup: CDR1 SGHKS, CDR2 YYEKEE (reference sequence). The CDR3 is made up of 14 amino acids. The study, taken as a whole, reports: Sizes of highly expanded clones could be underestimated through identical TCRs sharing a barcode.

This clonotype was picked up many times. As yet, its antigen is unknown. TCRdb re-derived calls from the PCR reads in MiXCR, one entry per CDR3 protein. In the table there are under 350,000 distinct CDR3 sequences, about 22% of which are singletons. Sorting recovered naive CD8 T cells on a CD8+CD4-CCR7+CD45RA+ profile. The TCR was taken from a human donor in good health. Some libraries in this study had Jurkat cell RNA spiked in. The material sequenced was naive CD8+ T cells from blood, with Jurkat cell RNA spiked in. The sample's subset: FACS-sorted CD8+CD4-CCR7+CD45RA+ naive T cells. V gene TRBV5-5 combines with J gene TRBJ2-7; weak D call: TRBD2 (5 bases). CDR3 protein: CASSFEGFGDEQYF. CDR3 sequence (DNA): TGTGCCAGCAGCTTCGAAGGGTTCGGGGACGAGCAGTACTTC. The full variable domain, its missing parts supplied by reference TRBV5-5 and TRBJ2-7, is DAGVTQSPTHLIKTRGQQVTLRCSPISGHKSVSWYQQVLGQGPQFIFQYYEKEERGRGNFPDRFSARQFPNYSSELNVNALLLGDSALYLCASSFEGFGDEQYFGPGTRLTVT.